The table lists the clone carrying this T cell receptor (beta chain) with a count of one. The CDR3 has 16 residues. V was clipped by 0 bases and J by 1 base, with 10 bases between them. Germline V CDR1 and CDR2: MNHEY, SVGAGI. The data derive from a study of blood T cell repertoires in COVID-19. TCRdb keeps only in-frame clones here, not all; method: immunoSEQ multiplex PCR. The table records roughly 200,000 clones, almost 90% of them present only once. The receptor was derived from a man over 45 with acute or convalescent COVID-19. The rearrangement uses TRBV6-5 and TRBJ1-3, with D possibly being TRBD1 (5 bases). Sequencing was done on a sample of peripheral blood. The DNA of the CDR3 is TGTGCCAGCAGTTACTCGATAGGGACTTCTGGAAACACCATATATTTT. Protein: CASSYSIGTSGNTIYF.